This T cell receptor (beta chain) was identified during a study of T cell changes during pregnancy in multiple sclerosis. The repertoire was sequenced with immunoSEQ multiplex PCR; TCRdb's copy has only in-frame clones and lacks some. Of about 75,000 clones in the sample, 80% to 90% were seen once. The table lists this clone with a count of one. Here the sequenced sample was peripheral blood, taken in the first trimester of pregnancy. The clonotype comes from a female donor in good health, enrolled as a control in a pregnancy study.

The CDR3 bases are TGTGCCAGCAGCTCCCTCAGAAGCGGGGGGGCCGGTGAGCAGTTCTTC. It encodes CASSSLRSGGAGEQFF. The chain employs TRBV7-6 and TRBJ2-1; TRBD2 matches at 10 bases. This CDR3 contains 16 residues. V shed 4 bases, J shed 9 bases, and the junction held 12 bases outside the gene matches. CDR1 is SGHVS and CDR2 is FNYEAQ in the germline V gene.